This entry lists 32 T cell receptor beta chains sequenced from one sample in a study of T cell responses to AZD1222 COVID-19 vaccine. The table came from immunoSEQ multiplex PCR; TCRdb's copy has only in-frame clones and leaves some out. Of some 110,000 clones listed, roughly nine tenths are singletons. The sample in question was peripheral blood, obtained on day 0 of AZD1222 vaccination. These receptors all come from an adult in good health.

The V call is TRBV28, the J call TRBJ2-1; the D is unclear. The CDR3 runs to 12 residues. Looked up from germline, CDR1 is MDHEN and CDR2 is SYDVKM. V was cut by 6 bases and J by 5 bases, with 8 bases left in between. CDR3 residues: CASSTTDNEQFF. DNA for the CDR3: TGTGCCAGCAGCACAACTGACAATGAGCAGTTCTTC.

The rearrangement uses TRBV4-2 and TRBJ2-3; 8 positions agree with TRBD2. V trimming: 4 bases; J trimming: 0 bases; junction bases outside the gene matches: 15. Germline V gene sequence: CDR1 LGHNA, CDR2 YNFKEQ. The CDR3 totals 19 residues. The CDR3 region is CASSPKISGGLSSTDTQYF. CDR3 coding DNA: TGTGCCAGCAGCCCAAAGATAAGCGGGGGCCTTTCTAGCACAGATACGCAGTATTTT.

The V gene is TRBV18, the J gene TRBJ2-3; 8 nucleotides match TRBD2. The V and J ends lost 8 bases and 6 bases, in that order; junction bases with no gene match: 16. The CDR3 length is 16 residues. Germline V gene sequence: CDR1 KGHSH, CDR2 LQKENI. The CDR3 here is CASTTSSGISPDTQYF. The CDR3 region has the DNA TGTGCCAGCACGACCAGTAGCGGGATATCCCCCGATACGCAGTATTTT.

The CDR3 loop reads CASSPGGEAGNTIYF. CDR3 bases: TGTGCCAGCAGCCCCGGGGGCGAAGCTGGAAACACCATATATTTT. V gene TRBV9 combines with J gene TRBJ1-3; the D gene is possibly TRBD1 (6 bases). The CDR3 consists of 15 residues. Germline V CDR1 and CDR2: SGDLS, YYNGEE. V was pared by 4 bases and J by 2 bases, with 13 bases between.

V gene TRBV7-3 combines with J gene TRBJ2-7; TRBD2 aligns across 10 bases. The V gene's germline CDR1 is SGHTA and CDR2 FQGTGA. V was clipped by 1 base and J by 5 bases; unmatched bases: 5. The CDR3 consists of 15 residues. CDR3: CASSLMLAGAHEQYF. CDR3 bases: TGTGCCAGCAGCTTAATGCTAGCGGGAGCTCACGAGCAGTACTTC. Combining the CDR3 with reference TRBV7-3 and TRBJ2-7 gives the whole variable domain GAGVSQTPSNKVTEKGKYVELRCDPISGHTALYWYRQSLGQGPEFLIYFQGTGAADDSGLPNDRFFAVRPEGSVSTLKIQRTERGDSAVYLCASSLMLAGAHEQYFGPGTRLTVT.

V gene TRBV19 combines with J gene TRBJ1-5; D gene uncertain. Trimming left V 3 bases short and J 0 bases short, with 12 bases between. CDR3 size: 16 residues. Germline loops: CDR1 LNHDA, CDR2 SQIVND (reference sequence). The CDR3 DNA is TGTGCCAGTAGTATTCGGGTGGCTCATAGCAATCAGCCCCAGCATTTT. It yields the protein CASSIRVAHSNQPQHF.

The genes are TRBV7-9 and TRBJ2-5; D uncertain. This CDR3 is built from 15 residues. Germline CDR1 and CDR2: SEHNR and FQNEAQ (reference sequence). Trimming left V 5 bases short and J 2 bases short, with 15 bases between. The DNA for the CDR3 is TGTGCCAGCAGCCCCGCAACGGTCCTACAAGAGACCCAGTACTTC. It is translated as CASSPATVLQETQYF.

The chain couples TRBV4-3 to TRBJ1-2; D not certain. Germline CDR1 reads LGHNA; CDR2 reads YSLEER. This CDR3 has 15 amino acids. V dropped 0 bases and J dropped 3 bases, with 11 bases sitting between them. The CDR3 sequence is CASSQDMREDYGYTF. CDR3 sequence (DNA): TGCGCCAGCAGCCAAGATATGCGGGAGGACTATGGCTACACCTTC.

The chain couples TRBV30 to TRBJ1-3; 8 positions match TRBD1. CDR3 size: 14 residues. J was trimmed by 4 bases and V by 3 bases; bases with no gene match: 5. CDR1 is GTSNPN, CDR2 SVGIG, per germline (reference sequence). The CDR3 DNA reads TGTGCCTGGAGACTCACAGGGGGAGGAAACACCATATATTTT. Its protein is CAWRLTGGGNTIYF. Complete variable domain (other parts from reference TRBV30 and TRBJ1-3): SQTIHQWPATLVQPVGSPLSLECTVEGTSNPNLYWYRQAAGRGLQLLFYSVGIGQISSEVPQNLSASRPQDRQFILSSKKLLLSDSGFYLCAWRLTGGGNTIYFGEGSWLTVV.

V gene TRBV27 combines with J gene TRBJ1-1, with 8 bases aligning to TRBD1. With 5 bases clipped from V and 8 bases from J, the junction kept 4 bases outside the gene matches. Germline V gene sequence: CDR1 MNHEY, CDR2 SMNVEV (reference sequence). The CDR3 totals 12 residues. DNA of the CDR3: TGTGCCAGCAGTACCGACAGGGGCGAAGCTTTCTTT. Its protein product is CASSTDRGEAFF.

This chain uses TRBV6-5 with TRBJ1-2, with TRBD1 identical over 7 bases. Germline CDR1 MNHEY, CDR2 SVGAGI. This CDR3 region has 13 residues. Unmatched junction bases numbered 8, after V lost 6 bases and J lost 7 bases. CDR3 nucleotides: TGTGCCAGCAGCAAGGAGGGGGCGGGTGGCTACACCTTC. Protein: CASSKEGAGGYTF.

J is TRBJ1-2 and V is TRBV6-5, with D tentatively TRBD1 (5 bases). Trimming shortened V by 0 bases and J by 1 base, and 12 bases separated the two germline ends. This CDR3 is 16 amino acids long. Germline-derived CDR1 and CDR2 are MNHEY and SVGAGI. The CDR3 coding sequence is TGTGCCAGCAGTTACTCGAGAGGGCAGGGTAACTATGGCTACACCTTC. Residues: CASSYSRGQGNYGYTF.

This clone was found once. This chain joins TRBV4-3 and TRBJ2-7; maybe TRBD2 (6 bases). V lost 1 base, J lost 2 bases, and 12 bases lay in between. This CDR3 contains 15 residues. Germline assignment: CDR1 LGHNA and CDR2 YSLEER. Here the CDR3 reads CASSQVRTGAYEQYF. The CDR3 nucleotides are TGCGCCAGCAGCCAAGTTAGGACGGGGGCCTACGAGCAGTACTTC.

The chain joins TRBV28 to TRBJ2-3; possibly TRBD1 for D (6 bases). V was clipped by 2 bases and J by 2 bases, with 17 bases between them. This CDR3 comprises 17 residues. The V gene's germline CDR1 is MDHEN and CDR2 SYDVKM. CDR3 sequence reads: CASSLPRETGFTDTQYF. CDR3 DNA: TGTGCCAGCAGTTTACCTCGAGAGACAGGTTTCACAGATACGCAGTATTTT.

The rearrangement joins TRBV6-2 or TRBV6-3 to TRBJ2-7; D ambiguous. V gave up 1 base and J gave up 5 bases, with 3 bases separating them. The V gene's germline CDR1 is MNHEY and CDR2 SVGEGT. This CDR3 spans 11 amino acids. The CDR3 DNA is TGTGCCAGCAGTTACTGGAACGAGCAGTACTTC. Residues: CASSYWNEQYF.

The chain carries TRBV5-1 and TRBJ2-1, with TRBD2 matching over 12 bases. The CDR3 is 16 residues long. Per the germline V gene, CDR1 is SGHRS and CDR2 is YFSETQ. Trimming cost V 0 bases and J 6 bases; bases outside gene matches: 4. CDR3 coding DNA: TGCGCCAGCAGCTTGGAGGCTAGCGGGAGGGCCAATGAGCAGTTCTTC. Protein: CASSLEASGRANEQFF. The variable domain in full, completed from reference TRBV5-1 and TRBJ2-1, reads KAGVTQTPRYLIKTRGQQVTLSCSPISGHRSVSWYQQTPGQGLQFLFEYFSETQRNKGNFPGRFSGRQFSNSRSEMNVSTLELGDSALYLCASSLEASGRANEQFFGPGTRLTVL.

This clone came up once. The chain has TRBV11-2 and TRBJ1-1; 9 bases are a match to TRBD1. CDR1 and CDR2 (germline): SGHAT, FQNNGV. The CDR3 totals 15 residues. Unmatched junction bases numbered 6, after V lost 6 bases and J lost 1 base. CDR3 loop: CASRLTGGGNTEAFF. In DNA, the CDR3 is TGTGCCAGCAGGCTGACAGGGGGAGGGAACACTGAAGCTTTCTTT.

This chain joins TRBV6-5 and TRBJ2-7; D is ambiguous. CDR1 is MNHEY and CDR2 is SVGAGI in the germline V gene. This CDR3 has 16 residues. Trimming left V 2 bases short and J 0 bases short, with 14 bases between. CDR3 region: CASSYPASSPSYEQYF. The CDR3 bases are TGTGCCAGCAGTTACCCGGCTAGTTCCCCCTCCTACGAGCAGTACTTC.

The CDR3 here is CATSGGHTTNTGELFF. The CDR3 coding sequence is TGTGCCACCAGCGGGGGACACACCACGAACACCGGGGAGCTGTTTTTT. J is TRBJ2-2 and V is TRBV15, with TRBD1 as a possible D gene (6 bases). The ends were cut back, 5 bases at V and 0 bases at J, with 13 bases in the middle. The CDR3 covers 16 residues. The germline gives CDR1 LNHNV, CDR2 YYDKDF (reference sequence).

The chain couples TRBV6-4 to TRBJ2-3, with D possibly matching TRBD1 (6 bases). V lost 2 bases and J lost 4, with 16 bases in between. The CDR3 has 16 residues. Per germline, CDR1 MRHNA and CDR2 SNTAGT. The chain's CDR3 is CASSDGCDRLSDTQYF. CDR3 coding DNA: TGTGCCAGCAGTGACGGATGTGACAGGCTGTCAGATACGCAGTATTTT.

The chain recombines TRBV19 with TRBJ1-6; D may be TRBD1 (5 bases). CDR3 length equals 13 residues. CDR1 LNHDA and CDR2 SQIVND come from the germline V gene (reference sequence). V lost 5 bases, J lost 10 bases, and 12 bases lay in between. CDR3 protein: CASSAGYGSPLHF. CDR3 DNA sequence: TGTGCCAGTAGTGCAGGGTACGGCTCACCCCTCCACTTT.

This clone occurred a few times. J is TRBJ2-1 and V is TRBV9, with 11 bases fitting TRBD1. V shed 4 bases, J shed 2 bases, and the junction held 5 bases outside the gene matches. Germline V CDR1 and CDR2: SGDLS, YYNGEE. The CDR3 length is 16 residues. This CDR3 is CASSPGDRGTYNEQFF. In DNA form, the CDR3 reads TGTGCCAGCAGCCCCGGGGACAGGGGGACCTACAATGAGCAGTTCTTC.

This clone appeared a single time. V gene TRBV7-3 combines with J gene TRBJ1-1; D ambiguous. Germline loops: CDR1 SGHTA, CDR2 FQGTGA. The CDR3 runs to 13 residues. V was shortened by 5 bases and J by 6 bases, with 13 bases between the two germline ends. The CDR3 sequence: CASSKGRSAEAFF. The CDR3 DNA reads as TGTGCCAGCAGCAAGGGCCGAAGCGCTGAAGCTTTCTTT.

This clone appeared a few times. This chain uses TRBV5-1 with TRBJ1-6; D is unclear. V gave up 9 bases and J gave up 6 bases, with 16 bases separating them. The length of the CDR3 is 14 residues. The V gene's germline CDR1 is SGHRS and CDR2 YFSETQ. DNA of the CDR3: TGCGCCACCTCTCCGGGTTTGACTAATTCACCCCTCCACTTT. It specifies CATSPGLTNSPLHF. Full variable domain (remainder filled in from reference TRBV5-1 and TRBJ1-6): KAGVTQTPRYLIKTRGQQVTLSCSPISGHRSVSWYQQTPGQGLQFLFEYFSETQRNKGNFPGRFSGRQFSNSRSEMNVSTLELGDSALYLCATSPGLTNSPLHFGNGTRLTVT.

The chain has TRBV30 and TRBJ1-3; 10 nucleotides line up with TRBD1. Germline V lookup: CDR1 GTSNPN, CDR2 SVGIG (reference sequence). The CDR3 runs to 18 residues. Unmatched junction bases numbered 14, after V lost 4 bases and J lost 2 bases. The CDR3 here is CAWTSTGGRSRPGNTIYF. DNA for the CDR3: TGTGCCTGGACCTCGACAGGGGGCCGTTCCAGGCCTGGAAACACCATATATTTT.

The chain uses TRBV10-3 and TRBJ2-7, with D possibly being TRBD2 (6 bases). CDR1 and CDR2 from the germline V gene are ENHRY and SYGVKD. V was shortened by 5 bases and J by 2 bases, with 10 bases between the two germline ends. The CDR3 sequence is 13 residues long. The DNA of the CDR3 is TGTGCCATCAGTAACCCGGGGGCCTACGAGCAGTACTTC. It codes for CAISNPGAYEQYF.

The CDR3 nucleotides read TGCAGCGTTGAAGGGACTAGCGGCTACTACAATGAGCAGTTCTTC. This codes for CSVEGTSGYYNEQFF. The rearrangement links TRBV29-1 to TRBJ2-1, with TRBD2 matching over 10 bases. This CDR3 has 15 amino acids. V shed 1 base, J shed 3 bases, and the junction held 3 bases outside the gene matches. Germline CDR1 SQVTM, CDR2 ANQGSEA.

V gene TRBV2 combines with J gene TRBJ2-5; 7 bases are shared with TRBD2. Germline loops: CDR1 SNHLY, CDR2 FYNNEI. The CDR3 length is 16 residues. Trimming cost V 2 bases and J 0 bases; bases outside gene matches: 6. CDR3 sequence: CASSESQGGYQETQYF. As DNA, the CDR3 is TGTGCCAGCAGTGAATCTCAGGGAGGGTACCAAGAGACCCAGTACTTC.

The rearrangement joins TRBV5-4 to TRBJ1-2; tentative D call: TRBD1 (5 bases). The ends were cut back, 1 base at V and 2 bases at J, with 9 bases in the middle. Germline loops: CDR1 SGHNT, CDR2 YYREEE (reference sequence). The CDR3 is 14 residues long. The CDR3 DNA sequence: TGTGCCAGCAGCTTGAGGGACCCGAACTATGGCTACACCTTC. It yields the protein CASSLRDPNYGYTF.

The chain links TRBV6-2 or TRBV6-3 to TRBJ2-1, with D possibly matching TRBD2 (6 bases). CDR3 length: 13 residues. Between the trimmed V and J ends, which lost 6 bases and 5 bases, there was a span of 11 bases. Per germline, CDR1 MNHEY and CDR2 SVGEGT. The CDR3 spells CASSLGEDNEQFF. The CDR3 nucleotides are TGTGCCAGCAGCCTCGGGGAGGACAATGAGCAGTTCTTC.

This chain joins TRBV5-5 and TRBJ1-5; 10 positions agree with TRBD1. In germline, CDR1 is SGHKS, CDR2 YYEKEE (reference sequence). The CDR3 is 19 amino acids. J gave up 8 bases and V 1 base, and 18 bases lay outside the gene matches. CDR3 amino acids: CASSLPQTGTGAFGKPQHF. In DNA form, the CDR3 reads TGTGCCAGCAGCTTGCCCCAAACCGGGACAGGGGCCTTCGGGAAGCCCCAGCATTTT.

The chain joins TRBV3-1 (or the pseudogene TRBV3-2) to TRBJ2-1; D gene uncertain. In germline, CDR1 is LGHDT, CDR2 YNNKEL (reference sequence). Between the trimmed V and J ends, which lost 0 bases and 2 bases, there was a span of 11 bases. This CDR3 region has 16 residues. DNA for the CDR3: TGTGCCAGCAGCCAAGATGTACGCCCCCCCTACAATGAGCAGTTCTTC. It translates to CASSQDVRPPYNEQFF.